This T cell receptor beta chain originates from a study of T cells after yellow fever vaccination. One entry per CDR3 protein results from TCRdb running MiXCR on the 5' RACE reads. The sample holds hundreds of thousands of distinct CDR3 sequences, roughly a fifth seen once. V was shortened by 4 bases and J by 1 base, with 8 bases between the two germline ends. The germline V gene has CDR1 LNHDA and CDR2 SQIVND (reference sequence). This CDR3 region has 15 residues. The gene calls are TRBV19 and TRBJ2-6; possibly TRBD1 for D (6 bases). The sequenced sample was PBMCs, obtained 15 days after the yellow fever booster vaccination. This receptor was taken from a man between 25 and 39 years old who received the YFV17D yellow fever vaccine. The CDR3 protein is CASSTQGSGANVLTF. The CDR3 DNA sequence: TGTGCCAGTAGTACACAGGGATCTGGGGCCAACGTCCTGACTTTC.